Shown below are 20 T cell receptor beta chains from a single sample sequenced in a study of shared clonotypes between healthy human individuals. Assay: immunoSEQ multiplex PCR; the TCRdb copy retains only in-frame clones and omits some. The table has approximately 320,000 clones, over 65% seen once. Sequenced sample: memory CD4+ T cells sorted from blood. Subset given: CD45RA-negative fraction. Source of these receptors: a young man in good health.

This clone was seen a few times. The chain couples TRBV15 to TRBJ2-7; TRBD1 agrees at 7 bases. The length of the CDR3 is 13 residues. From germline, CDR1 is LNHNV and CDR2 YYDKDF (reference sequence). V gave up 1 base and J gave up 4 bases; unmatched junction bases: 1. The CDR3 loop reads CATSRVQGYEQYF. Written as DNA, the CDR3 is TGTGCCACCAGCAGAGTACAGGGGTACGAGCAGTACTTC.

The table lists this clone with a few counts. This rearrangement joins TRBV19 to TRBJ2-2; TRBD1 matches at 7 bases. This CDR3 comprises 12 residues. Per the germline V gene, CDR1 is LNHDA and CDR2 is SQIVND (reference sequence). Trimming removed 6 bases from V and 7 bases from J; junction bases left unmatched: 2. The CDR3 DNA is TGTGCCAGTAGACAGGGGAACGGGGAGCTGTTTTTT. Protein sequence: CASRQGNGELFF.

The rearrangement links TRBV2 to TRBJ2-5; 13 bases agree with TRBD2. The CDR3 spans 17 residues. V shed 6 bases and J 0 bases; nucleotides not matched to a gene: 7. Germline-derived CDR1 and CDR2 are SNHLY and FYNNEI. DNA of the CDR3: TGTGCCAGCAGAGCAGGGACTAGCGGGACGTACCAAGAGACCCAGTACTTC. It yields the protein CASRAGTSGTYQETQYF. Based on the CDR3 plus reference TRBV2 and TRBJ2-5, the full variable domain is EPEVTQTPSHQVTQMGQEVILRCVPISNHLYFYWYRQILGQKVEFLVSFYNNEISEKSEIFDDQFSVERPDGSNFTLKIRSTKLEDSAMYFCASRAGTSGTYQETQYFGPGTRLLVL.

The J gene is TRBJ2-7, the V gene TRBV4-3; 9 nucleotides match TRBD2. The germline V gene has CDR1 LGHNA and CDR2 YSLEER. V lost 3 bases and J lost 5; bases outside the gene matches: 11. The length of the CDR3 is 16 residues. The CDR3 region has the DNA TGCGCCAGCAGCCAGACCTTGGGTAGCGGGAGCGACGAGCAGTACTTC. Protein: CASSQTLGSGSDEQYF.

The table lists this clone with a count of one. The J gene is TRBJ2-7, the V gene TRBV7-9, with 7 bases that match TRBD1. The CDR3 covers 15 residues. The germline gives CDR1 SEHNR, CDR2 FQNEAQ (reference sequence). After removal of 6 bases from V and 4 bases from J, the junction contained 12 bases not matched to a gene. CDR3 coding DNA: TGTGCCAGCAGTAGGCCGGCAGGGGGTATTTACGAGCAGTACTTC. This sequence encodes CASSRPAGGIYEQYF.

In the case of this clone: A far larger clone is just one base off, so this is likely a read error. The V call is TRBV7-3, the J call TRBJ2-3; 7 bases are a match to TRBD2. Trimming at V came to 4 bases and at J to 2 bases, leaving 15 bases not matched to a gene. CDR3 length: 18 amino acids. From germline, CDR1 is SGHTA and CDR2 FQGTGA. CDR3 bases: TGTGCCAGCAGCTCCTGCATAGTGCGAGCGGGAAACACAGATACGCAGTATTTT. Translating gives CASSSCIVRAGNTDTQYF.

This chain links TRBV2 with TRBJ2-2; TRBD2 might be the D (6 bases). The CDR3 sequence is 13 residues long. Trimming cost V 7 bases and J 1 base, with 7 bases left between them. CDR1 is SNHLY, CDR2 FYNNEI, per germline. CDR3 sequence: CASTRENTGELFF. The CDR3 DNA is TGTGCCAGCACGCGGGAGAACACCGGGGAGCTGTTTTTT.

In the case of this clone: Other DNA sequences in the sample encode the same CDR3. The chain uses TRBV5-5 and TRBJ2-7, with 12 nucleotides matching TRBD2. The CDR3 has 15 amino acids. V was pared by 4 bases and J by 5 bases, with 7 bases of the junction left unmatched. In germline, CDR1 is SGHKS, CDR2 YYEKEE (reference sequence). The CDR3 loop is CASSPRLAGEDEQYF. Here the CDR3 DNA reads TGTGCCAGCAGCCCTCGACTAGCGGGAGAGGACGAGCAGTACTTC.

The chain carries TRBV28 and TRBJ2-7, with D maybe TRBD2 (5 bases). The germline V and J ends were trimmed by 3 bases and 5 bases, with 8 bases remaining between them. This CDR3 has 12 amino acids. Germline CDR1 is MDHEN and CDR2 is SYDVKM. CDR3 sequence: CASSLWRDEQYF. The CDR3 DNA is TGTGCCAGCAGTTTGTGGCGGGACGAGCAGTACTTC. The full variable domain, in which reference TRBV28 and TRBJ2-7 provide the parts outside the CDR3, is DVKVTQSSRYLVKRTGEKVFLECVQDMDHENMFWYRQDPGLGLRLIYFSYDVKMKEKGDIPEGYSVSREKKERFSLILESASTNQTSMYLCASSLWRDEQYFGPGTRLTVT.

This clone was seen a few times. This chain uses TRBV2 with TRBJ2-1; D remains unclear. V was trimmed by 7 bases and J by 1 base, leaving 17 bases between them. The CDR3 covers 16 residues. Germline CDR1 SNHLY, CDR2 FYNNEI. The CDR3 nucleotides are TGTGCCAGCAAACGAAGCCCAATGGTTTCCTACAATGAGCAGTTCTTC. Its protein product is CASKRSPMVSYNEQFF.

The chain carries TRBV7-2 and TRBJ1-2; a weak D match, TRBD1 (6 bases). The length of the CDR3 is 14 residues. CDR1 is SGHTA, CDR2 FQGNSA, per germline. The V end was cut by 5 bases, the J end by 2 bases, with 12 bases between. DNA of the CDR3: TGTGCCAGCAGCCCCCTGACAGGCAACTATGGCTACACCTTC. It yields the protein CASSPLTGNYGYTF. The full variable domain, its missing parts supplied by reference TRBV7-2 and TRBJ1-2, is GAGVSQSPSNKVTEKGKDVELRCDPISGHTALYWYRQSLGQGLEFLIYFQGNSAPDKSGLPSDRFSAERTGGSVSTLTIQRTQQEDSAVYLCASSPLTGNYGYTFGSGTRLTVV.

The chain employs TRBV10-1 and TRBJ2-3; 9 nucleotides agree with TRBD2. The CDR3 is 15 residues long. Germline CDR1 and CDR2: WNHNN and SYGVQD (reference sequence). V lost 3 bases, J lost 1 base, and 2 bases stayed unmatched. The CDR3 nucleotides read TGCGCCAGCAGTGATAGCGGGAGTGGCACAGATACGCAGTATTTT. Amino acids: CASSDSGSGTDTQYF.

The chain employs TRBV5-4 and TRBJ2-6, with D tentatively TRBD1 or TRBD2 (6 bases each). Trimming cost V 0 bases and J 2 bases, with 9 bases left between them. Germline loops: CDR1 SGHNT, CDR2 YYREEE (reference sequence). The CDR3 has 16 residues. In DNA, the CDR3 is TGTGCCAGCAGCTTGGCCGGGGGCGCTGGGGCCAACGTCCTGACTTTC. It translates to CASSLAGGAGANVLTF.

This chain links TRBV2 with TRBJ1-1; D remains unclear. This CDR3 is built from 13 residues. Trimming left V 8 bases short and J 2 bases short, with 12 bases between. Germline V gives CDR1 SNHLY, CDR2 FYNNEI. In DNA form, the CDR3 reads TGTGCCAGCGCTACAGAGCGAAACACTGAAGCTTTCTTT. It codes for CASATERNTEAFF.

There are a few counts of this clone. The rearrangement joins TRBV11-3 to TRBJ2-3; no clear D. The ends were cut back, 3 bases at V and 2 bases at J, with 6 bases in the middle. The CDR3 extends over 13 amino acids. Germline values: CDR1 SGHNT, CDR2 YENEEA. The CDR3 here is CASSFLITDTQYF. Here the CDR3 DNA reads TGTGCCAGCAGCTTTTTAATCACAGATACGCAGTATTTT.

The gene calls are TRBV7-2 and TRBJ2-7; D is unresolved. Trimming left V 7 bases short and J 7 bases short, with 11 bases between. Germline values: CDR1 SGHTA, CDR2 FQGNSA. This CDR3 has 11 amino acids. CDR3 protein: CASTPGWEQYF. CDR3 sequence (DNA): TGTGCCAGCACCCCTGGTTGGGAGCAGTACTTC. Together with reference TRBV7-2 and TRBJ2-7, the CDR3 gives the full variable domain: GAGVSQSPSNKVTEKGKDVELRCDPISGHTALYWYRQSLGQGLEFLIYFQGNSAPDKSGLPSDRFSAERTGGSVSTLTIQRTQQEDSAVYLCASTPGWEQYFGPGTRLTVT.

The chain is built from TRBV7-2 and TRBJ2-7; D may be TRBD1 or TRBD2 (5 bases each). V dropped 1 base and J dropped 4 bases, with 11 bases sitting between them. This CDR3 contains 14 residues. Germline-derived CDR1 and CDR2 are SGHTA and FQGNSA. CDR3: CASSLGRDGYEQYF. In nucleotides, the CDR3 is TGTGCCAGCAGCTTAGGCAGGGACGGGTACGAGCAGTACTTC. Supplemented by reference TRBV7-2 and TRBJ2-7, the full variable domain reads GAGVSQSPSNKVTEKGKDVELRCDPISGHTALYWYRQSLGQGLEFLIYFQGNSAPDKSGLPSDRFSAERTGGSVSTLTIQRTQQEDSAVYLCASSLGRDGYEQYFGPGTRLTVT.

V and J are TRBV28 and TRBJ1-1, with 7 nucleotides matching TRBD1. The germline CDR1 and CDR2 sequences are MDHEN and SYDVKM. This CDR3 has 15 residues. Trimming cost V 5 bases and J 4 bases; bases outside gene matches: 10. The CDR3 sequence is CASSPPHRGSTEAFF. In DNA, the CDR3 is TGTGCCAGCAGTCCCCCCCACAGGGGTTCCACTGAAGCTTTCTTT. The full variable domain, with the rest looked up from reference TRBV28 and TRBJ1-1, is DVKVTQSSRYLVKRTGEKVFLECVQDMDHENMFWYRQDPGLGLRLIYFSYDVKMKEKGDIPEGYSVSREKKERFSLILESASTNQTSMYLCASSPPHRGSTEAFFGQGTRLTVV.

In nucleotides, the CDR3 is TGCGCCAGCAGCCAACACCCCAGCACTGAAGCTTTCTTT. The encoded protein is CASSQHPSTEAFF. The chain combines TRBV10-1 with TRBJ1-1, with D unclear. V was pared by 6 bases and J by 4 bases, with 12 bases between. The CDR3 has 13 residues. From germline, CDR1 is WNHNN and CDR2 SYGVQD (reference sequence).

V usage is TRBV6-1 and J usage is TRBJ2-3; 8 bases are shared with TRBD1. The junction had 3 bases not matched to a gene; V was cut back by 2 bases and J by 2 bases. The CDR3 covers 15 residues. CDR1 MNHNS and CDR2 SASEGT come from the germline V gene. The CDR3 region has the DNA TGTGCCAGCAGTGAATGGGGACAGGACACAGATACGCAGTATTTT. Translating gives CASSEWGQDTDTQYF.